This TCR beta chain emerged from a study of beta chain features in type 1 diabetes. Whole-study context: Cells sorted and examined across all samples totaled roughly 98 million.

Study-wide points: Within each of all four CD4+ subsets, Type 1 diabetes patients had TCRB CDR3s that were moderately but significantly shorter. Type 1 diabetes patients had fewer VDJ junction insertions and more deletions.

This CDR3 is built from 12 residues. Germline V CDR1 and CDR2: SGHRS, YFSETQ. V lost 4 bases and J lost 9; bases outside the gene matches: 4. TCRB transcripts that were expressed got sequenced, as all of the isolated RNA had been reverse transcribed. Samples of naive, central memory and regulatory T cells yielded a mean of around 3.7 million reads. The protocol was immunoSEQ multiplex PCR, while the TCRdb copy is restricted to in-frame clones and leaves out a portion. The sample consists of a few hundred thousand clones, roughly 16% of them appearing once. This clone was detected a few times. Its specificity is not known.

The TCR originated in a woman aged 18-30 years in good health. The chain is built from TRBV5-1 and TRBJ1-2, with TRBD1 identical over 9 bases. Sequencing was carried out using naive CD4+ T cells from blood. The CDR3: CASSPGQGRYTF. As DNA, the CDR3 is TGCGCCAGCAGCCCGGGACAGGGACGCTACACCTTC.